A single T cell receptor beta chain is shown here with its context. These data originate in a study of control samples from healthy donors and cancer patients. The V gene's germline CDR1 is KGHSH and CDR2 LQKENI. This CDR3 spans 14 amino acids. Trimming took off 4 bases at V and 0 bases at J, with 7 bases between the two ends. Assay used: immunoSEQ multiplex PCR; TCRdb lists only in-frame clones, some missing. The sample contains some 30,000 clones, roughly 89% of which appear only once. Sequencing was carried out using PBMCs. This TCR was recovered from a man between 50 and 59 years old with lung cancer. This rearrangement joins TRBV18 to TRBJ2-4, with D hard to call. The CDR3 protein is CASSLDLAKNIQYF. The CDR3 DNA sequence: TGTGCCAGCTCACTCGATTTAGCCAAAAACATTCAGTACTTC.